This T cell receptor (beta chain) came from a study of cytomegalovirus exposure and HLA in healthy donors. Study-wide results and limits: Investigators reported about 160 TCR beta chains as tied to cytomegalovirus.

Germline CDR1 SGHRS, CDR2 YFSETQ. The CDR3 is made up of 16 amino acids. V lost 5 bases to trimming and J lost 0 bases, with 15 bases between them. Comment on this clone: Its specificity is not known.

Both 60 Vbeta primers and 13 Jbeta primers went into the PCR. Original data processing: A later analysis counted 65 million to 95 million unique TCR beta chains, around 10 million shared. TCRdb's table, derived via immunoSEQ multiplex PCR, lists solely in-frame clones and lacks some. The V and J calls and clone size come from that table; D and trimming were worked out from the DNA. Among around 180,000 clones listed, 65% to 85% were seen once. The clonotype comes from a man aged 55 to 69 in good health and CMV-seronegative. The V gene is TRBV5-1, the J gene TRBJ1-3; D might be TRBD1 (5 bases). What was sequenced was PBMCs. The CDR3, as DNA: TGCGCCAGCAGAGAAGGGGCCGCGACCTCTGGAAACACCATATATTTT. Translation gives CASREGAATSGNTIYF.